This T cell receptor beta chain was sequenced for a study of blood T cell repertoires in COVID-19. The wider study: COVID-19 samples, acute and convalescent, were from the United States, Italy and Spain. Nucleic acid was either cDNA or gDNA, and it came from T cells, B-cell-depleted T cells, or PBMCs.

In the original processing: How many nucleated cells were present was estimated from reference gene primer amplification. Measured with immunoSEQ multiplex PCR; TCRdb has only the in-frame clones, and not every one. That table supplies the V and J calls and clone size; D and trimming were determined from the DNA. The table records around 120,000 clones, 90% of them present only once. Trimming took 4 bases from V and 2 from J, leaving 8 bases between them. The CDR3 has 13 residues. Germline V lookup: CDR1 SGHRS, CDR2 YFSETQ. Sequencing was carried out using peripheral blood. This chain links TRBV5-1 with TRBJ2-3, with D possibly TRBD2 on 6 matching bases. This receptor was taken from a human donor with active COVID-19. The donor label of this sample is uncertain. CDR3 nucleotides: TGCGCCAGCAGCACGGGACTCACAGATACGCAGTATTTT. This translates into CASSTGLTDTQYF.